This T cell receptor beta chain is drawn from a study of blood T cell repertoires in COVID-19. Looking at the study overall: Spain, Italy and the United States supplied samples that represented acute and convalescent COVID-19. T cells, B-cell-depleted T cells, or PBMCs provided the cDNA or gDNA that served as material.

V lost 6 bases and J lost 0, with 12 bases in between. The length of the CDR3 is 14 residues. From germline, CDR1 is MNHEY and CDR2 SVGAGI. In the original processing: Amplifying reference gene primers gave estimates of nucleated cell counts. Clones were sequenced by immunoSEQ multiplex PCR, and TCRdb holds only the in-frame ones, with some missing. The V and J calls and the clone size are those of that table, but D and trimming were determined from the DNA. In the table there are about 110,000 clones, about 90% of which are singletons. The gene calls are TRBV6-5 and TRBJ2-7; perhaps TRBD2 as D (6 bases). The TCR comes from a human donor in a cohort sampled during active COVID-19. The sequenced sample was peripheral blood. CDR3: CASRRDPSSYEQYF. For the CDR3, the DNA is TGTGCCAGCAGGCGGGACCCGTCCTCCTACGAGCAGTACTTC.